The source of this T cell receptor (beta chain) is a study of naive and memory T cell subsets. Two oligonucleotides, mixed equimolar, formed the beta constant-region primer covering TRBC1 and TRBC2. TCRdb redid the calling of the UMI-ligation and nested PCR reads with MiXCR, one entry per CDR3 protein. The sample lists about 35,000 distinct CDR3 sequences, roughly 13% occurring once. Four subsets defined by CD45RA and CD27 were sorted after CD3, CD4, CD8 and live/dead staining. Effector memory cells were sorted as CD45RA-CD27-, EMRA cells as CD45RA+CD27-. This clonotype was seen a handful of times. CDR3 length equals 15 residues. J lost 2 bases, V lost 5 bases, and 6 bases had no gene match. Germline V lookup: CDR1 SGHTA, CDR2 FQGNSA.

This clonotype was sampled from a human donor in good health. Sequencing was performed on effector memory CD4+ T cells from blood. Subset here: effector memory, CD45RA- CD27-. V gene TRBV7-2 combines with J gene TRBJ2-1; 7 bases map to TRBD2. CDR3 nucleotides: TGTGCCAGCAGCCTTCTAGCGGTCACCTACAATGAGCAGTTCTTC. Translating it yields CASSLLAVTYNEQFF.